One and the same sample provided the 20 T cell receptor beta chains below, sequenced in a study of blood T cell repertoires in COVID-19 (TCRdb year 2020). To prepare the library, the immunoSEQ multiplex PCR assay was applied. Entries here come from immuneACCESS through TCRdb and include only in-frame sequences with V and J called. Some clones fail to appear in such tables; in the studies checked, an unresolved V gene covers under half of the shortfall, and the cause of the remainder is unknown. In all, the sample holds approximately 170,000 clones, and 86% of those were seen once. Of the sample, 3% to 4% is held by the ten largest clones. The material sequenced was peripheral blood. Every receptor here comes from a woman between 65 and 79 years old with acute or convalescent COVID-19.

This chain uses TRBV18 with TRBJ1-1; the D is unclear. The germline V and J ends were trimmed by 4 bases and 4 bases, with 7 bases remaining between them. CDR3 length: 12 residues. Looked up from germline, CDR1 is KGHSH and CDR2 is LQKENI. Here the CDR3 reads CASSLVGTEAFF. For the CDR3, the DNA is TGTGCCAGCTCACTCGTCGGCACTGAAGCTTTCTTT.

This clone appeared once. This chain links TRBV27 with TRBJ1-4, with D unclear. V was shortened by 3 bases and J by 6 bases, with 8 bases between the two germline ends. CDR1 is MNHEY and CDR2 is SMNVEV in the germline V gene (reference sequence). The CDR3 covers 13 residues. The CDR3 DNA follows: TGTGCCAGCAGTTTTCGGCGGGATGAAAAACTGTTTTTT. It specifies CASSFRRDEKLFF.

This chain joins TRBV28 and TRBJ1-2; 11 nucleotides line up with TRBD1. J lost 2 bases, V lost 6 bases, and 8 bases had no gene match. Per the germline V gene, CDR1 is MDHEN and CDR2 is SYDVKM. This CDR3 has 16 residues. The CDR3 DNA sequence: TGTGCCAGCAGACCGGGGACAGGGGGTAGAAACTATGGCTACACCTTC. This encodes CASRPGTGGRNYGYTF.

The chain has TRBV20-1 and TRBJ2-7, with a tentative D call TRBD2 (6 bases). The CDR3 covers 11 residues. The V end was cut by 5 bases, the J end by 4 bases, with 9 bases between. Per germline, CDR1 DFQATT and CDR2 SNEGSKA (reference sequence). The CDR3 here is CSAGGRYEQYF. CDR3 bases: TGCAGTGCTGGAGGGAGGTACGAGCAGTACTTC.

This clone was counted a few times. The chain recombines TRBV7-9 with TRBJ2-2, with TRBD1 as a possible D gene (6 bases). The V end lost 6 bases, the J end lost 1 base, and 9 bases lay between the germline ends. In germline, CDR1 is SEHNR, CDR2 FQNEAQ (reference sequence). This CDR3 has 14 amino acids. The CDR3 region is CASSVQGNTGELFF. CDR3 nucleotides: TGTGCCAGCAGTGTACAGGGGAACACCGGGGAGCTGTTTTTT.

CDR3 amino acids: CASRETGLNYGYTF. In DNA form, the CDR3 reads TGTGCCAGTAGAGAGACAGGATTGAACTATGGCTACACCTTC. The chain carries TRBV19 and TRBJ1-2; a possible D gene is TRBD1 (6 bases). Germline V gives CDR1 LNHDA, CDR2 SQIVND (reference sequence). This CDR3 has 14 amino acids. The ends were cut back, 6 bases at V and 2 bases at J, with 13 bases in the middle.

The chain carries TRBV9 and TRBJ1-2, with TRBD1 as a possible D gene (5 bases). The germline V gene encodes CDR1 SGDLS and CDR2 YYNGEE. Trimming cost V 4 bases and J 5 bases, with 18 bases left between them. The CDR3 covers 15 residues. The CDR3 region is CASSLDGARGYGYTF. The CDR3 DNA follows: TGTGCCAGCAGCTTGGACGGAGCCCGGGGGTATGGCTACACCTTC.

The J gene is TRBJ2-7, the V gene TRBV7-8; 8 bases line up with TRBD2. With V trimmed by 0 bases and J by 3 bases, 1 base remained unmatched. CDR3 length equals 14 residues. Per the germline V gene, CDR1 is SGHVS and CDR2 is FQNEAQ. CDR3 amino acids: CASSLATSGYEQYF. The CDR3 coding sequence is TGTGCCAGCAGCTTAGCTACTAGCGGCTACGAGCAGTACTTC.

The chain recombines TRBV7-8 with TRBJ2-7, with no clear D. Trimming shortened V by 0 bases and J by 3 bases, and 9 bases separated the two germline ends. This CDR3 has 14 residues. Germline assignment: CDR1 SGHVS and CDR2 FQNEAQ. The CDR3 region has the DNA TGTGCCAGCAGCTTAGCGTCTAATGGCTACGAGCAGTACTTC. Translating gives CASSLASNGYEQYF.

The J gene is TRBJ1-1, the V gene TRBV28, with a possible D match to TRBD1 (5 bases). This CDR3 contains 16 residues. Germline assignment: CDR1 MDHEN and CDR2 SYDVKM. V was shortened by 2 bases and J by 5 bases, with 18 bases between the two germline ends. CDR3 loop: CASSLGFGGLRTEAFF. CDR3 DNA sequence: TGTGCCAGCAGTTTAGGTTTCGGGGGACTAAGAACTGAAGCTTTCTTT.

This chain joins TRBV10-2 and TRBJ1-6; the D gene is possibly TRBD1 (6 bases). Germline assignment: CDR1 WSHSY and CDR2 SAAADI. V was cut by 4 bases and J by 8 bases, with 12 bases left in between. CDR3 length: 14 residues. The chain's CDR3 is CASSATGDDSPLHF. DNA of the CDR3: TGCGCCAGCAGTGCGACAGGAGACGATTCACCCCTCCACTTT.

V and J are TRBV7-9 and TRBJ2-1; TRBD2 matches 8 bases. CDR3 length equals 17 residues. Per the germline V gene, CDR1 is SEHNR and CDR2 is FQNEAQ (reference sequence). The trim removed 5 bases at V and 5 bases at J, leaving 14 bases unmatched. DNA of the CDR3: TGTGCCAGCAGCCCAGAGGGTTGGGCGGGAGGCCACAATGAGCAGTTCTTC. It is translated as CASSPEGWAGGHNEQFF. Complete variable domain (other parts from reference TRBV7-9 and TRBJ2-1): DTGVSQNPRHKITKRGQNVTFRCDPISEHNRLYWYRQTLGQGPEFLTYFQNEAQLEKSRLLSDRFSAERPKGSFSTLEIQRTEQGDSAMYLCASSPEGWAGGHNEQFFGPGTRLTVL.

In DNA, the CDR3 is TGTGCCAGCAGAGGGGATGGCAATCAGCCCCAGCATTTT. Translating gives CASRGDGNQPQHF. The J gene is TRBJ1-5, the V gene TRBV2, with a weak D call TRBD1 (5 bases). CDR3 size: 13 residues. V was pared by 6 bases and J by 2 bases, with 8 bases between. The V gene's germline CDR1 is SNHLY and CDR2 FYNNEI.

The DNA for the CDR3 is TGTGCCAGCAGCACCAGGACTAGCTCCTACGAGCAGTACTTC. Translating gives CASSTRTSSYEQYF. The chain carries TRBV27 and TRBJ2-7; 7 bases fit TRBD2. Germline lookup yields CDR1 MNHEY and CDR2 SMNVEV (reference sequence). This CDR3 spans 14 amino acids. V was pared by 6 bases and J by 0 bases, with 5 bases of the junction left unmatched.

The CDR3 DNA reads TGTGCCAGCAGTGAAGCTCGGCGGGAACTCAATGAGCAGTTCTTC. It encodes CASSEARRELNEQFF. The genes are TRBV2 and TRBJ2-1; D may be TRBD2 (6 bases). CDR3 length: 15 residues. Per the germline V gene, CDR1 is SNHLY and CDR2 is FYNNEI. Trimming took 0 bases from V and 6 from J, leaving 12 bases between them.

This clone was observed a single time. This CDR3 is CASSLGGMSYEQYF. CDR3 DNA: TGTGCCAGCTCACTGGGGGGTATGTCCTACGAGCAGTACTTC. The rearrangement links TRBV18 to TRBJ2-7; tentatively, D is TRBD2 (6 bases). CDR3 size: 14 residues. Between the trimmed V and J ends, which lost 4 bases and 1 base, there was a span of 11 bases. The V gene's germline CDR1 is KGHSH and CDR2 LQKENI.

The CDR3 DNA reads TGTGCCAGCAGCACGACAGGGGGCAACGGGGAGCTGTTTTTT. Its translation: CASSTTGGNGELFF. The V gene is TRBV7-3, the J gene TRBJ2-2; 10 positions match TRBD1. CDR3 length equals 14 residues. From germline, CDR1 is SGHTA and CDR2 FQGTGA. The J segment lost 7 bases and the V segment lost 5 bases, leaving 4 bases of the junction unmatched.

The chain joins TRBV28 to TRBJ2-1, with D possibly TRBD1 on 5 matching bases. The CDR3 has 16 amino acids. Trimming shortened V by 5 bases and J by 2 bases, and 16 bases separated the two germline ends. CDR1 MDHEN and CDR2 SYDVKM come from the germline V gene. This chain's CDR3 is CASSPFRAGTYNEQFF. The CDR3 nucleotides are TGTGCCAGCAGTCCCTTCCGGGCAGGGACCTACAATGAGCAGTTCTTC.

The chain couples TRBV4-1 to TRBJ2-4; the D gene is possibly TRBD2 (6 bases). Germline CDR1 MGHRA, CDR2 YSYEKL. CDR3 length: 16 amino acids. V dropped 1 base and J dropped 0 bases, with 10 bases sitting between them. Here the CDR3 reads CASSQASGLAKNIQYF. The CDR3 bases are TGCGCCAGCAGCCAAGCCAGCGGGTTAGCCAAAAACATTCAGTACTTC.

Turning to this clone: This same CDR3 is encoded by further DNA sequences in the sample. V and J are TRBV18 and TRBJ1-5; 7 bases are a match to TRBD1. Trimming removed 3 bases from V and 2 bases from J; junction bases left unmatched: 4. The CDR3 is 15 residues long. Germline loops: CDR1 KGHSH, CDR2 LQKENI. This CDR3 reads CASSPGQAGNQPQHF. CDR3 nucleotides: TGTGCCAGCTCACCTGGACAGGCCGGCAATCAGCCCCAGCATTTT.